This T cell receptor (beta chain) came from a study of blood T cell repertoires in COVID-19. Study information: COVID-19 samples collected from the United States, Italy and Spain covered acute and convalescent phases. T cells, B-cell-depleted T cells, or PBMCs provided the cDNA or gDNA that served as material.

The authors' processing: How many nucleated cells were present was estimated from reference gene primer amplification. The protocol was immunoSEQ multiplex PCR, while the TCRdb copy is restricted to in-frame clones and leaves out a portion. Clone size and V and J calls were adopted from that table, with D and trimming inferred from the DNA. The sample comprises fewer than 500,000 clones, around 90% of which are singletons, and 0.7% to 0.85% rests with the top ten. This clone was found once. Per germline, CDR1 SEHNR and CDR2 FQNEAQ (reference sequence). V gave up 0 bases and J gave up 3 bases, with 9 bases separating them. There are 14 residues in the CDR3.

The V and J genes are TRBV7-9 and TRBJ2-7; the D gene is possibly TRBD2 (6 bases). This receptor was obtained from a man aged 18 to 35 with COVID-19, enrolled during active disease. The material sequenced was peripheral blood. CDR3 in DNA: TGTGCCAGCAGCTTAGCCGGGGGTGTCTACGAGCAGTACTTC. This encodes CASSLAGGVYEQYF.